This section outlines one TCR beta chain sequence together with its context. This sample was taken from a study of blood T cell repertoires in COVID-19. Overall study: COVID-19 samples collected from the United States, Italy and Spain covered acute and convalescent phases. T cells, B-cell-depleted T cells, or PBMCs supplied cDNA or gDNA.

In the original analysis: Scientists estimated how many nucleated cells there were by amplifying reference gene primers. This table comes from immunoSEQ multiplex PCR, and its TCRdb copy is limited to in-frame clones, with some not included. The V and J calls and clone size were taken over from that table, and D and trimming were inferred from the DNA. This sample yields more than 150,000 clones, of which about 88% are seen a single time; roughly 0.99% belongs to the top ten. V was clipped by 3 bases and J by 7 bases; unmatched bases: 12. Germline assignment: CDR1 SGDLS and CDR2 YYNGEE. CDR3 size: 16 residues.

Sample: peripheral blood. The TCR was taken from a man between 18 and 35 years old with acute or convalescent COVID-19. The V call is TRBV9, the J call TRBJ2-5; TRBD1 matches 10 bases. CDR3: CASSGRAGTGEGTQYF. As DNA, the CDR3 is TGTGCCAGCAGCGGCCGAGCGGGGACAGGGGAAGGGACCCAGTACTTC.